The entry that follows covers one T cell receptor beta chain sequence. Its antigen is unknown. V lost 4 bases and J lost 6, with 9 bases in between. The CDR3 extends over 12 amino acids. Germline CDR1 and CDR2: MNHEY and SVGEGT. The sample belongs to a study of T cells in Graves' hyperthyroidism and ophthalmopathy. Study as a whole: Peripheral blood was acquired at first diagnosis, ahead of any therapy whatsoever. Overall study findings and caveats: Within blood appeared most thyroid clonotypes that had expanded above 0.001.

TCR beta CDR3 region amplification was performed from RNA transcripts. The study used the HTBI primer set for a first-round RT-PCR of the TCR CDR3. MiXCR, run by TCRdb on the multiplex PCR reads, gives a single entry per CDR3 protein. The profile covers around 500,000 distinct CDR3 sequences, with more than 15% appearing a single time and 29% taken by the ten largest. This receptor was obtained from a woman under 40 with Graves' ophthalmopathy. The chain has TRBV6-2 or TRBV6-3 and TRBJ1-2; D possibly corresponds to TRBD1 (6 bases). Sequenced sample: blood. The CDR3 nucleotides read TGTGCCAGCAGTTGGACAGACGATGGCTACACCTTC. This codes for CASSWTDDGYTF.